Reported below is one T cell receptor (beta chain). The antigen remains unidentified. TCRdb keeps only in-frame clones here, not all; method: immunoSEQ multiplex PCR. The table lists about 350,000 clones, about 85% of them singletons, with 6.4% in the top ten. Treatment denoted: about 20 received Ad26.COV2.S at low or high dose, single or two shots; about 5 received placebo; per-sample allocation not given. At day 63 after the first vaccine or placebo injection, samples were drawn. The donor's status was that of an adult aged 18-55 years in Boston. These data are taken from a study of Ad26.COV2.S vaccination and SARS-CoV-2 variants. Background on the study: COV1001, an Ad26.COV2.S trial, supplied this vaccine-arm donor.

Germline V lookup: CDR1 MDHEN, CDR2 SYDVKM. Trimming removed 7 bases at V and 5 bases at J, with 9 bases between. This CDR3 spans 12 amino acids. The study's findings and limits: Possibly, TCR breadth and depth analyses underestimated total T cell responses.

The sequence was collected from a person between 18 and 65 years old who received the Ad26.COV2.S COVID-19 vaccine or a placebo. The J gene is TRBJ2-1, the V gene TRBV28; D is undetermined. The source material was peripheral blood, sampled in a trial of Ad26.COV2.S vaccine versus placebo. The chain's CDR3 is CASTDRDNEQFF. DNA of the CDR3: TGTGCCAGCACGGATAGGGACAATGAGCAGTTCTTC.